The 22 T cell receptor beta chains below all came from one sample that was sequenced in a study of regulatory T cells in long-lasting Graves disease. Arm-PCR of CDR3 regions with iRepertoire HTBI primers generated TCR beta libraries. MiXCR, run by TCRdb on the multiplex PCR reads, gives a single entry per CDR3 protein. Here the sample spans 520,000 or so distinct CDR3 sequences, about 12% being singletons. Described time point: newly diagnosed GD, antithyroid drugs for less than 3 months. Extracted RNA from PBMCs served as the source of the TCR library. A further study also used this sample, focusing on T cells in Graves' hyperthyroidism and ophthalmopathy.

Source: peripheral blood mononuclear cells (PBMCs), taken at new diagnosis, from a patient treated with antithyroid drugs. The receptors stem from a woman between 25 and 40 years old with Graves disease.

V is TRBV20-1 and J is TRBJ2-1; 11 bases are shared with TRBD2. Germline-derived CDR1 and CDR2 are DFQATT and SNEGSKA (reference sequence). This CDR3 has 17 amino acids. V trimming: 5 bases; J trimming: 7 bases; junction bases outside the gene matches: 16. The chain's CDR3 is CSAPGFSGRGLLNEQFF. CDR3 nucleotides: TGCAGTGCTCCCGGGTTTAGCGGGAGGGGACTTCTAAATGAGCAGTTCTTC.

This sequence joins TRBV30 and TRBJ1-6; the match to TRBD1 covers 9 bases. Germline lookup yields CDR1 GTSNPN and CDR2 SVGIG (reference sequence). The CDR3 sequence is 14 residues long. V shed 4 bases and J 7 bases; nucleotides not matched to a gene: 5. Here the CDR3 reads CAWKGQGSNSPLHF. For the CDR3, the DNA is TGTGCCTGGAAAGGACAGGGGTCCAATTCACCCCTCCACTTT.

The V gene is TRBV9, the J gene TRBJ2-1; 8 bases align to TRBD2. The CDR3 spans 15 residues. V trimming: 7 bases; J trimming: 8 bases; junction bases outside the gene matches: 14. CDR1 is SGDLS and CDR2 is YYNGEE in the germline V gene. The CDR3 nucleotides are TGTGCCAGCCATTCTGCGGGTAGCGGGGTCTATGAGCAGTTCTTC. This codes for CASHSAGSGVYEQFF.

Regarding this clonotype: A much larger clone differs from this one at a single base, so this may be a read error. The J gene is TRBJ1-3, the V gene TRBV7-8, with D uncertain. The V end lost 5 bases, the J end lost 4 bases, and 15 bases lay between the germline ends. The CDR3 runs to 15 residues. In germline, CDR1 is SGHVS, CDR2 FQNEAQ. Written as DNA, the CDR3 is TGTGCCAGCAGCGAAGGACCCCCTTTCGGAAACACCATATATTTT. Protein sequence: CASSEGPPFGNTIYF.

This clonotype was seen a few times. Here the CDR3 reads CASSAGTGGSSPLHF. The CDR3 DNA is TGTGCCAGCAGCGCGGGGACAGGGGGCTCTTCACCCCTCCACTTT. The rearrangement links TRBV7-2 to TRBJ1-6, with 12 bases matching TRBD1. The germline V gene has CDR1 SGHTA and CDR2 FQGNSA. The CDR3 loop spans 15 amino acids. Trimming at V came to 5 bases and at J to 9 bases, leaving 5 bases not matched to a gene.

This clonotype was recorded at least ten times. The chain uses TRBV7-9 and TRBJ1-3; 7 bases align to TRBD1. This CDR3 is 14 amino acids long. Germline V gives CDR1 SEHNR, CDR2 FQNEAQ (reference sequence). Trimming at V came to 8 bases and at J to 4 bases, leaving 8 bases not matched to a gene. The CDR3 sequence is CASSTRGEGNTIYF. CDR3 sequence (DNA): TGTGCCAGCTCGACCAGGGGGGAAGGAAACACCATATATTTT.

The rearrangement joins TRBV11-1 to TRBJ1-2, with TRBD1 matching over 7 bases. Germline assignment: CDR1 SGHAT and CDR2 FQDESV (reference sequence). With 5 bases clipped from V and 8 bases from J, the junction kept 14 bases outside the gene matches. The length of the CDR3 is 15 residues. CDR3 coding DNA: TGTGCCAGCAGCGGTATCGGACAGGTAACCTTCGGCTACACCTTC. Translated: CASSGIGQVTFGYTF.

The chain has TRBV29-1 and TRBJ1-1; D is possibly TRBD1 (6 bases). The germline CDR1 and CDR2 sequences are SQVTM and ANQGSEA. This CDR3 has 14 residues. The V end was cut by 4 bases, the J end by 0 bases, with 12 bases between. The CDR3 region has the DNA TGCAGCGTTGTAGGGGGGTTAATGAACACTGAAGCTTTCTTT. It is translated as CSVVGGLMNTEAFF. Full variable domain (missing parts from reference TRBV29-1 and TRBJ1-1): SAVISQKPSRDICQRGTSLTIQCQVDSQVTMMFWYRQQPGQSLTLIATANQGSEATYESGFVIDKFPISRPNLTFSTLTVSNMSPEDSSIYLCSVVGGLMNTEAFFGQGTRLTVV.

This clonotype occurred many times. The rearrangement uses TRBV7-2 and TRBJ2-1; D is undetermined. Trimming pared 1 base from V and 2 bases from J, leaving 12 bases between. The V gene's germline CDR1 is SGHTA and CDR2 FQGNSA. The CDR3 extends over 16 amino acids. CDR3 bases: TGTGCCAGCAGCTTAGTTAAAGGGATCGCCTACAATGAGCAGTTCTTC. Translated: CASSLVKGIAYNEQFF.

The gene calls are TRBV7-3 and TRBJ2-3; TRBD1 or TRBD2 may be the D gene (5 bases each). Germline assignment: CDR1 SGHTA and CDR2 FQGTGA. The germline V and J ends were trimmed by 5 bases and 0 bases, with 12 bases remaining between them. This CDR3 spans 15 amino acids. The CDR3 loop is CASSPGARSTDTQYF. In nucleotides, the CDR3 is TGTGCCAGCAGCCCCGGGGCCCGAAGCACAGATACGCAGTATTTT.

This chain uses TRBV9 with TRBJ2-1; 7 bases are a match to TRBD2. The V gene end was trimmed by 0 bases and the J gene end by 4 bases; junction bases not matched to a gene: 4. The CDR3 sequence is 15 residues long. CDR1 SGDLS and CDR2 YYNGEE come from the germline V gene. The CDR3 DNA reads TGTGCCAGCAGCGTAGGGTCTAGCGGTTACAATGAGCAGTTCTTC. Encoded protein: CASSVGSSGYNEQFF. Variable domain in full (rest from reference TRBV9 and TRBJ2-1): DSGVTQTPKHLITATGQRVTLRCSPRSGDLSVYWYQQSLDQGLQFLIQYYNGEERAKGNILERFSAQQFPDLHSELNLSSLELGDSALYFCASSVGSSGYNEQFFGPGTRLTVL.

This clonotype was detected a few times. V is TRBV25-1 and J is TRBJ1-2; the D is unclear. Germline V CDR1 and CDR2: MGHDK, SYGVNS. V lost 4 bases and J lost 4, with 13 bases in between. This CDR3 spans 14 amino acids. DNA of the CDR3: TGTGCCAGCAGTGCTGGGGTGGGGTCCTATGGCTACACCTTC. Encoded protein: CASSAGVGSYGYTF.

This clonotype was found many times. The chain has TRBV20-1 and TRBJ2-1, with D hard to call. Trimming took off 0 bases at V and 8 bases at J, with 11 bases between the two ends. CDR1 and CDR2 (germline): DFQATT, SNEGSKA (reference sequence). The CDR3 contains 13 residues. The CDR3 loop is CSARDRKVYEQFF. The CDR3 nucleotides are TGCAGTGCTAGAGATCGGAAGGTCTATGAGCAGTTCTTC.

This clonotype occurred many times. The chain carries TRBV6-1 and TRBJ2-1; TRBD1 matches at 9 bases. The V segment lost 8 bases and the J segment 8 bases; nucleotides outside the gene matches: 16. Germline-derived CDR1 and CDR2 are MNHNS and SASEGT. The CDR3 spans 16 residues. CDR3 DNA sequence: TGTGCCAGCGGTCCGGGACAGGGAGTTTCTGGTGATGAGCAGTTCTTC. Amino acids: CASGPGQGVSGDEQFF.

In its sample, this clonotype was seen many times. V usage is TRBV3-1 and J usage is TRBJ2-7; 9 bases line up with TRBD2. After removal of 4 bases from V and 6 bases from J, the junction contained 4 bases not matched to a gene. The CDR3 runs to 13 residues. Germline CDR1 and CDR2: LGHDT and YNNKEL (reference sequence). In nucleotides, the CDR3 is TGTGCCAGCAGCCCCGGGACTAGCACCGAGCAGTACTTC. Translated: CASSPGTSTEQYF.

This clonotype has a count of ten or more. CDR3 in DNA: TGTGCCAGCAGCGAGTGGACGGGAAACACCATATATTTT. It translates to CASSEWTGNTIYF. V and J are TRBV5-8 and TRBJ1-3; D call uncertain. The CDR3 is 13 residues long. V shed 4 bases and J shed 4 bases, with 9 bases lying between them. The germline V gene encodes CDR1 SGHTS and CDR2 YDEGEE.

This clonotype appeared many times. The chain links TRBV7-2 to TRBJ1-6; D gene ambiguous. Per germline, CDR1 SGHTA and CDR2 FQGNSA. V was pared by 5 bases and J by 4 bases, with 12 bases between. This CDR3 comprises 15 residues. The CDR3 nucleotides are TGTGCCAGCAGCCGAGGGCCCGGTTATAATTCACCCCTCCACTTT. This sequence encodes CASSRGPGYNSPLHF.

This clonotype was detected ten times or more. The chain couples TRBV12-3 or TRBV12-4 to TRBJ2-7, with TRBD1 matching over 8 bases. The CDR3 length is 14 residues. The V segment lost 3 bases and the J segment 4 bases; nucleotides outside the gene matches: 5. CDR3 in amino acids: CASSLAGGRYEQYF. The CDR3 region has the DNA TGTGCCAGCAGTTTGGCAGGGGGCAGGTACGAGCAGTACTTC.

The chain employs TRBV4-1 and TRBJ1-6; no clear D. Looked up from germline, CDR1 is MGHRA and CDR2 is YSYEKL. The CDR3 length is 15 residues. The V gene lost 1 base and the J gene lost 4 bases, with 8 bases spanning the gap. The chain's CDR3 is CASSQGSEYNSPLHF. In DNA form, the CDR3 reads TGCGCCAGCAGCCAAGGTTCCGAGTATAATTCACCCCTCCACTTT.

For this clonotype: Possible read error: a much larger clone is one base away. The rearrangement links TRBV29-1 to TRBJ2-3; the match to TRBD1 covers 10 bases. This CDR3 spans 16 amino acids. Losses at the gene ends were 7 bases for V and 2 bases for J; bases not matched to a gene: 12. Germline V gene lookup returns CDR1 SQVTM and CDR2 ANQGSEA. Here the CDR3 reads CSACRDRGPDTDTQYF. The CDR3 region has the DNA TGCAGCGCCTGTAGGGACAGGGGTCCGGACACAGATACGCAGTATTTT.

The sample holds many counts of this clonotype. The chain's CDR3 is CASSWDGTQSEAFF. The CDR3 DNA sequence: TGTGCCAGCAGCTGGGACGGAACCCAGAGTGAAGCTTTCTTT. This chain links TRBV6-1 with TRBJ1-1; possibly TRBD1 for D (5 bases). The CDR3 spans 14 residues. The V end was cut by 6 bases, the J end by 7 bases, with 18 bases between. CDR1 is MNHNS and CDR2 is SASEGT in the germline V gene.

The table lists this clonotype with many counts. This CDR3 reads CASSYSPSHGYTF. For the CDR3, the DNA is TGTGCCAGCAGTTACTCCCCCTCACACGGCTACACCTTC. This sequence joins TRBV6-9 and TRBJ1-2; D gene ambiguous. This CDR3 contains 13 residues. Germline values: CDR1 MNHGY, CDR2 SVAAGI. V was cut by 3 bases and J by 8 bases, with 13 bases left in between.